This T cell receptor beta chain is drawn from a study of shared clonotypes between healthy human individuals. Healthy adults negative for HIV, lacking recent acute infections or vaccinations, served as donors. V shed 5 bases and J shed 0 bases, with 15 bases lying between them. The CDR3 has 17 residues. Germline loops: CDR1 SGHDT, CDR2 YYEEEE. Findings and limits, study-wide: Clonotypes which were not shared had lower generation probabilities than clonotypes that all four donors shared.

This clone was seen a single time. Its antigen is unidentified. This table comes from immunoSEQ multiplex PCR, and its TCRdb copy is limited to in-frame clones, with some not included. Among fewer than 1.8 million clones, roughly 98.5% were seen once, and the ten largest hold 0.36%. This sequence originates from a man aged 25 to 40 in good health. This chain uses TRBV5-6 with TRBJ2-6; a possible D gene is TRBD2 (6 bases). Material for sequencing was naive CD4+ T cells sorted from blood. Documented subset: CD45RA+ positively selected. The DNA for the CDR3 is TGTGCCAGCAGAACCTGGGGTAGCGGCTCTGGGGCCAACGTCCTGACTTTC. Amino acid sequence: CASRTWGSGSGANVLTF.